These T cell receptor beta chains were read from a single sample in a study of OX40 agonist ivuxolimab in advanced cancers. Sequenced by immunoSEQ multiplex PCR; TCRdb stores in-frame clones only, minus some. The table shows 50,000 to 65,000 clones, with roughly 90% occurring only once. Sample: CD4+ or CD8+ T cells sorted from blood, taken in a trial of the OX40 agonist ivuxolimab. The receptors were gathered from an adult with an advanced solid tumor such as melanoma, head and neck, liver or kidney cancer. The CDR3 runs from the conserved cysteine through the conserved F or W. The D gene is left open where the match is weak. Rows give clone size only sometimes, using once, few, many, or a class for an expanded clone.

D | J | V | size | CDR3 | DNA
TRBD1 | TRBJ1-1 | TRBV29-1 | few | CSVEAGGRTEAFF | TGCAGCGTTGAAGCAGGGGGCAGGACTGAAGCTTTCTTT
. | TRBJ1-1 | TRBV9 | . | CASSVVSAATEAFF | TGTGCCAGCAGCGTAGTGTCAGCGGCAACTGAAGCTTTCTTT
. | TRBJ2-3 | TRBV7-9 | . | CGTRATTDTQYF | TGTGGCACCCGGGCAACGACAGATACGCAGTATTTT
. | TRBJ1-2 | TRBV19 | . | CASSQGRSYTF | TGTGCCAGTAGTCAGGGGAGGAGCTACACCTTC
TRBD1 | TRBJ1-1 | TRBV7-9 | . | CASSLAGLGDRGKNTEAFF | TGTGCCAGCAGCTTAGCGGGTCTCGGGGACAGGGGGAAGAACACTGAAGCTTTCTTT
. | TRBJ1-4 | TRBV7-8 | . | CASSRYALGEKLFF | TGTGCCAGCAGCCGGTATGCTTTAGGGGAAAAACTGTTTTTT
. | TRBJ1-5 | TRBV27 | few | CASSLFGNQPQHF | TGTGCCAGCAGTTTATTTGGCAATCAGCCCCAGCATTTT
. | TRBJ2-7 | TRBV19 | . | CASSMTDSNEQYF | TGTGCCAGTAGTATGACAGACTCCAACGAGCAGTACTTC
. | TRBJ1-3 | TRBV6-5 | . | CASSYGPSPGNTIYF | TGTGCCAGCAGTTACGGACCCTCTCCTGGAAACACCATATATTTT
. | TRBJ2-6 | TRBV28 | . | CASSLGPGSGANVLTF | TGTGCCAGCAGTTTGGGCCCCGGCAGTGGGGCCAACGTCCTGACTTTC
. | TRBJ2-7 | TRBV27 | . | CASSPGHTYEQYF | TGTGCCAGCAGTCCTGGACATACCTACGAGCAGTACTTC